The rows below give T cell receptor beta chains drawn from one sample of a study of T cells of healthy individuals. TCRdb recomputed calls from the 5' RACE reads with MiXCR, one row per CDR3 protein. The sample contains 53,000 or so distinct CDR3 sequences, roughly 14% of which appear only once. These receptor sequences come from a human donor in good health. Each CDR3 is given with its conserved first and last residue. The D gene is left open where the match is weak.

v_gene	d_gene	CDR3aa
TRBV24-1	TRBD2	CATSKDGTTYEQYF
TRBV7-2	.	CASSLAGPPNYGYTF
TRBV7-2	TRBD1	CASSPQGPLTSYEQYF
TRBV29-1	.	CSVARDGRQPQHF
TRBV30	.	CAWSTPNSPLHF
TRBV27	.	CASSPRQSYGYTF
TRBV6-5	.	CASSLTVGYGYTF
TRBV20-1	TRBD1	CSARSPTGTAGEQYF
TRBV7-6	.	CASSLDWVLEATNYGYTF
TRBV3-1	.	CASSRGGTEAFF
TRBV2	.	CASRVFLSGNTIYF
TRBV25-1	.	CASSDDRSHSNQPQHF
TRBV5-6	TRBD1	CASAISDRVSTDTQYF
TRBV12-3/TRBV12-4	.	CASSPARYEQYF
TRBV7-2	TRBD2	CASSLTPRLAGGHEQYF
TRBV12-3/TRBV12-4	.	CASSLGQANTEAFF
TRBV24-1	TRBD2	CATSDWRSAGVDTQYF
TRBV2	.	CASSVRETQYF
TRBV7-2	TRBD2	CASSLDGGGTDTQYF
TRBV7-2	.	CASSLGGSSPWNGYTF
TRBV5-8	TRBD2	CASSETSGSWYEQYF
TRBV12-5	.	CASGHAPDTEAFF
TRBV7-2	TRBD2	CASSLGTGTREQYF
TRBV20-1	.	CSASDGTDTQYF
TRBV6-2/TRBV6-3	.	CASSYLRGSEQYF
TRBV2	.	CASRRRNYSTDTQYF
TRBV20-1	.	CSAYGPGIDEQYF
TRBV18	.	CASSPPEGPYEQYF
TRBV6-6	.	CASSRTEGGKGAETQYF
TRBV12-3/TRBV12-4	.	CASMSRVGLVKNIQYF
TRBV11-2	TRBD2	CASSLSLWQGGGETQYF
TRBV12-3/TRBV12-4	TRBD1	CASSLDRVGNQPQHF
TRBV11-2	TRBD2	CASRLLAGGSTDTQYF